Shown below are 23 T cell receptor beta chains from a single sample sequenced in a study of T cell responses to AZD1222 COVID-19 vaccine. Data came from immunoSEQ multiplex PCR; TCRdb stores just in-frame clones and leaves some out. The data contain under 150,000 clones, around nine tenths of them seen just once; the ten biggest clones take up 3% to 4%. Sequenced material: peripheral blood, taken on day 0 of AZD1222 vaccination. Receptor source: an adult in good health.

This clone showed up just a few times. This chain connects TRBV3-1 (or the pseudogene TRBV3-2) to TRBJ1-6; D is unclear. CDR3 length equals 15 residues. Between the trimmed V and J ends, which lost 3 bases and 0 bases, there was a span of 6 bases. Looked up from germline, CDR1 is LGHDT and CDR2 is YNNKEL (reference sequence). The CDR3 reads CASSQGSSYNSPLHF. CDR3 DNA sequence: TGTGCCAGCAGCCAGGGGAGCTCCTATAATTCACCCCTCCACTTT.

This chain links TRBV7-8 with TRBJ1-6; D gene uncertain. V was cut by 1 base and J by 11 bases, with 9 bases left in between. Germline V CDR1 and CDR2: SGHVS, FQNEAQ. This CDR3 has 13 residues. The CDR3 loop reads CASSLVLPAPLHF. The CDR3 DNA reads as TGTGCCAGCAGCTTAGTATTGCCGGCACCCCTCCACTTT. Variable domain in full (rest from reference TRBV7-8 and TRBJ1-6): GAGVSQSPRYKVAKRGQDVALRCDPISGHVSLFWYQQALGQGPEFLTYFQNEAQLDKSGLPSDRFFAERPEGSVSTLKIQRTQQEDSAVYLCASSLVLPAPLHFGNGTRLTVT.

V and J are TRBV29-1 and TRBJ1-5; tentatively, D is TRBD1 (6 bases). Trimming removed 8 bases at V and 4 bases at J, with 15 bases between. CDR3 size: 13 residues. Per the germline V gene, CDR1 is SQVTM and CDR2 is ANQGSEA. CDR3 sequence: CSISGQNNQPQHF. In DNA form, the CDR3 reads TGCAGCATCTCTGGACAGAATAATCAGCCCCAGCATTTT.

The chain recombines TRBV6-5 with TRBJ1-2; D remains unclear. The CDR3 length is 12 residues. The V end was cut by 10 bases, the J end by 7 bases, with 16 bases between. Germline assignment: CDR1 MNHEY and CDR2 SVGAGI. CDR3 coding DNA: TGTGCCATCCCTCACACCGGCAGTGGCTACACCTTC. Translating it yields CAIPHTGSGYTF.

The rearrangement joins TRBV5-4 to TRBJ1-5, with D maybe TRBD1 (6 bases). V gave up 4 bases and J gave up 5 bases, with 10 bases separating them. The length of the CDR3 is 13 residues. Germline V gene lookup returns CDR1 SGHNT and CDR2 YYREEE (reference sequence). The CDR3 region has the DNA TGTGCCAGCAGCCCAAACAGGGATCAGCCCCAGCATTTT. This sequence encodes CASSPNRDQPQHF.

This chain joins TRBV12-5 and TRBJ2-7; TRBD2 matches at 9 bases. V was clipped by 2 bases and J by 0 bases; unmatched bases: 5. The CDR3 covers 16 residues. From germline, CDR1 is LGHNT and CDR2 FRNRAP. The CDR3 loop reads CASGLTTSGYSYEQYF. CDR3 DNA: TGTGCTAGTGGTTTGACCACTAGCGGGTACTCCTACGAGCAGTACTTC.

The CDR3 loop is CASSAAGVPYEQYF. CDR3 bases: TGCGCCAGCAGCGCGGCGGGGGTTCCCTACGAGCAGTACTTC. The chain combines TRBV5-1 with TRBJ2-7; 7 bases match TRBD2. This CDR3 is 14 amino acids long. The germline V gene has CDR1 SGHRS and CDR2 YFSETQ. Trimming took 4 bases from V and 2 from J; bases not matched to a gene: 6.

J is TRBJ1-5 and V is TRBV19; D ambiguous. V dropped 0 bases and J dropped 0 bases, with 9 bases sitting between them. The CDR3 is 16 amino acids. Germline values: CDR1 LNHDA, CDR2 SQIVND (reference sequence). The CDR3 reads CASSIETFNSNQPQHF. The CDR3 DNA follows: TGTGCCAGTAGTATAGAGACCTTTAATAGCAATCAGCCCCAGCATTTT.

The rearrangement uses TRBV5-6 and TRBJ2-7; D remains unclear. The V end was cut by 0 bases, the J end by 5 bases, with 6 bases between. CDR1 SGHDT and CDR2 YYEEEE come from the germline V gene. This CDR3 region has 12 residues. The CDR3 DNA reads TGTGCCAGCAGCTTGGGGTCCCACGAGCAGTACTTC. This sequence encodes CASSLGSHEQYF. Drawing the rest from reference TRBV5-6 and TRBJ2-7, the complete variable domain is DAGVTQSPTHLIKTRGQQVTLRCSPKSGHDTVSWYQQALGQGPQFIFQYYEEEERQRGNFPDRFSGHQFPNYSSELNVNALLLGDSALYLCASSLGSHEQYFGPGTRLTVT.

The gene calls are TRBV16 and TRBJ2-1; D is ambiguous. The germline gives CDR1 KGHSY, CDR2 FQNENV. The CDR3 is 11 residues long. V was pared by 2 bases and J by 9 bases, with 5 bases between. CDR3 sequence reads: CASSQRSEQFF. As DNA, the CDR3 is TGTGCCAGCAGCCAACGCTCTGAGCAGTTCTTC.

J is TRBJ2-7 and V is TRBV7-9; possible D gene TRBD2, 7 bases. CDR1 is SEHNR and CDR2 is FQNEAQ in the germline V gene (reference sequence). The CDR3 is 15 residues long. Between the trimmed V and J ends, which lost 5 bases and 3 bases, there was a span of 17 bases. CDR3 bases: TGTGCCAGCAGCCGATATCGGGGGGCTAGCTACGAGCAGTACTTC. Amino acids: CASSRYRGASYEQYF.

The DNA for the CDR3 is TGTGCCAGCAGCTTTAGACCGGCCGATGGCTACACCTTC. Residues: CASSFRPADGYTF. The chain employs TRBV7-2 and TRBJ1-2, with D uncertain. V was cut by 3 bases and J by 6 bases, with 11 bases left in between. There are 13 residues in the CDR3. Germline CDR1 reads SGHTA; CDR2 reads FQGNSA.

This clone came up a few times. The V call is TRBV3-1 (or the pseudogene TRBV3-2), the J call TRBJ1-2; D uncertain. CDR3 size: 16 residues. CDR1 LGHDT and CDR2 YNNKEL come from the germline V gene (reference sequence). V gave up 4 bases and J gave up 1 base, with 16 bases separating them. The CDR3 DNA reads TGTGCCAGCAGCCCGAGGCGCGGGGATTATAACTATGGCTACACCTTC. Encoded protein: CASSPRRGDYNYGYTF.

This chain uses TRBV2 with TRBJ2-2; 15 positions agree with TRBD2. Looked up from germline, CDR1 is SNHLY and CDR2 is FYNNEI. Unmatched junction bases numbered 3, after V lost 9 bases and J lost 1 base. CDR3 length: 16 residues. CDR3 region: CARGTSGGLNTGELFF. Here the CDR3 DNA reads TGTGCCAGAGGGACTAGCGGGGGGCTGAACACCGGGGAGCTGTTTTTT.

For this clone: A junction boundary mismatches the germline segment, possibly from a read error. V and J are TRBV3-1 (or the pseudogene TRBV3-2) and TRBJ2-3; D is possibly TRBD2 (6 bases). CDR1 is LGHDT, CDR2 YNNKEL, per germline (reference sequence). The CDR3 contains 14 residues. The CDR3 here is CASIQSGGTDTQYF. Written as DNA, the CDR3 is TGTGCCAGCATCCAATCGGGGGGCACAGATACGCAGTATTTT.

The chain carries TRBV27 and TRBJ2-1; 8 bases agree with TRBD2. Germline V lookup: CDR1 MNHEY, CDR2 SMNVEV (reference sequence). Germline trimming cut 3 bases from V and 9 bases from J; bases unmatched to any gene: 4. The CDR3 totals 13 residues. CDR3 sequence reads: CASSFPGGFEQFF. The CDR3 DNA reads as TGTGCCAGCAGTTTCCCGGGGGGGTTTGAGCAGTTCTTC.

The chain uses TRBV7-2 and TRBJ2-2, with D hard to call. Between the trimmed V and J ends, which lost 1 base and 6 bases, there was a span of 6 bases. The length of the CDR3 is 13 residues. The germline CDR1 and CDR2 sequences are SGHTA and FQGNSA. The CDR3 DNA follows: TGTGCCAGCAGCTTAGGGTGGGCCGGGGAGCTGTTTTTT. Its protein is CASSLGWAGELFF.

V usage is TRBV6-5 and J usage is TRBJ1-5; no clear D. Germline assignment: CDR1 MNHEY and CDR2 SVGAGI. CDR3 size: 14 residues. Deletions cut 2 bases from V and 5 bases from J, with 10 bases between. The CDR3 DNA follows: TGTGCCAGCAGTTACGGAGGGCAAGATCAGCCCCAGCATTTT. Amino acids: CASSYGGQDQPQHF.

V is TRBV7-2 and J is TRBJ1-6, with TRBD1 matching 7 bases. CDR1 SGHTA and CDR2 FQGNSA come from the germline V gene. The CDR3 length is 15 residues. V was clipped by 4 bases and J by 6 bases; unmatched bases: 6. This CDR3 is CASSYSGQPNSPLHF. DNA of the CDR3: TGTGCCAGCAGCTATTCGGGACAGCCTAATTCACCCCTCCACTTT.

The chain recombines TRBV12-3 or TRBV12-4 with TRBJ2-1; the D gene is possibly TRBD1 (6 bases). The CDR3 totals 12 residues. The ends were cut back, 5 bases at V and 11 bases at J, with 13 bases in the middle. The CDR3 spells CASSPLTGQQFF. Written as DNA, the CDR3 is TGTGCCAGCAGTCCACTGACAGGTCAGCAGTTCTTC.

This rearrangement joins TRBV10-3 to TRBJ2-7, with 9 nucleotides matching TRBD2. With 0 bases clipped from V and 3 bases from J, the junction kept 3 bases outside the gene matches. Germline values: CDR1 ENHRY, CDR2 SYGVKD. This CDR3 has 15 residues. CDR3 protein: CAISESSSGVYEQYF. Here the CDR3 DNA reads TGTGCCATCAGTGAGTCGTCTAGCGGGGTCTACGAGCAGTACTTC.

This chain links TRBV6-5 with TRBJ1-2; tentative D call: TRBD1 (5 bases). Trimming left V 6 bases short and J 2 bases short, with 13 bases between. The V gene's germline CDR1 is MNHEY and CDR2 SVGAGI. The CDR3 runs to 14 residues. CDR3 amino acids: CASRTAAVNYGYTF. As DNA, the CDR3 is TGTGCCAGCAGGACAGCCGCGGTGAACTATGGCTACACCTTC.

J is TRBJ2-7 and V is TRBV5-1; D unresolved. This CDR3 has 14 residues. V dropped 1 base and J dropped 3 bases, with 11 bases sitting between them. Per germline, CDR1 SGHRS and CDR2 YFSETQ. In DNA, the CDR3 is TGCGCCAGCAGCTTGACACCAGCGAACTACGAGCAGTACTTC. This encodes CASSLTPANYEQYF. Full variable domain (missing parts from reference TRBV5-1 and TRBJ2-7): KAGVTQTPRYLIKTRGQQVTLSCSPISGHRSVSWYQQTPGQGLQFLFEYFSETQRNKGNFPGRFSGRQFSNSRSEMNVSTLELGDSALYLCASSLTPANYEQYFGPGTRLTVT.